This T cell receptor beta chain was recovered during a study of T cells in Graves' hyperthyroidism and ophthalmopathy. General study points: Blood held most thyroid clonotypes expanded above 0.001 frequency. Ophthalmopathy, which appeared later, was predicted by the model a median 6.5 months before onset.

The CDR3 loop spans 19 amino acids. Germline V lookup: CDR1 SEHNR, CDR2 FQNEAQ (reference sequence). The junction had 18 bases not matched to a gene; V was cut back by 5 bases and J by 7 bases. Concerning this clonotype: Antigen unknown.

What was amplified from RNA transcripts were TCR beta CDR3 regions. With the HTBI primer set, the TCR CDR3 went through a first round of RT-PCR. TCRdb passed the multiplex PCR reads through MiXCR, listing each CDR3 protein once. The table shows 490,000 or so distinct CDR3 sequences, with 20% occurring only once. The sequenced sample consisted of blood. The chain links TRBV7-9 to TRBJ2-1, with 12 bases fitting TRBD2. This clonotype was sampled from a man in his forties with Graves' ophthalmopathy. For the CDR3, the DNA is TGTGCCAGCAGCCCTAGAAGACTAGCGGGAGCTGTGGAAAGGAATGAGCAGTTCTTC. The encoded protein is CASSPRRLAGAVERNEQFF.